This T cell receptor beta chain was recorded in a study of blood T cell repertoires in COVID-19. Study background: Italy, Spain and the United States were the sources of the convalescent and acute COVID-19 samples.

Study members were between about 18 and 100 years old and lived in 25 or so US regions. Cohorts were assigned according to the clinical history that participants reported. Authors' methods: Nucleated cell counts were estimated from reference gene primer amplification. Assay: immunoSEQ multiplex PCR; the TCRdb copy retains only in-frame clones and omits some. That table is the source of V, J and clone size, and D and trimming were worked out from the DNA. This sample has more than 300,000 clones, with more than 70% found just once. Germline V CDR1 and CDR2: ENHRY, SYGVKD. The CDR3 length is 12 residues. Deletions cut 9 bases from V and 2 bases from J, with 10 bases between.

The chain couples TRBV10-3 to TRBJ1-2; D gene uncertain. The sequence came from a woman between 18 and 30 years old who had recovered from COVID-19. Sample: PBMCs or T cells enriched from blood (not recorded which). The CDR3 loop reads CAIHDGNYGYTF. For the CDR3, the DNA is TGTGCCATACACGACGGGAACTATGGCTACACCTTC.